The sequence of this TCR beta chain was determined in a study of tumor-infiltrating lymphocytes in primary liver carcinoma. Study-wide background: Each of the samples returned roughly 3.65 to 7.5 million productive TCRbeta reads (a yield similar across tissue types). Notes on the study in general: About 7-25% of top clones, no more, were shared by all five regions.

Investigators took RNA and DNA out together from about 20-30 mg of unsorted bulk tissue. Over 80% of the cells in every tumor sample were viable tumor cells. The CDR3 has 12 residues. CDR1 and CDR2 from the germline V gene are SGHAT and FQNNGV. The investigators made TCR beta cDNA from approximately 510 ng total RNA, using a constant-region primer. Generation of the TCR beta libraries relied on three nested multiplex PCR rounds using slightly modified ARM-PCR. TRBV1-TRBV30 forward primers paired with a C-beta reverse primer drove the first two PCR rounds, about 10 cycles each. MiXCR, run by TCRdb on the multiplex PCR reads, gives a single entry per CDR3 protein. The table shows about 200,000 distinct CDR3 sequences, with approximately 80% occurring only once. To note about this clonotype: The antigen is not known. A junction boundary mismatches the germline segment, possibly from a read error.

The V gene is TRBV11-2, the J gene TRBJ2-1, with D uncertain. Sequencing input: tumor tissue from primary liver carcinoma. This clonotype originated in a man between 35 and 55 years old with primary liver carcinoma and hepatitis B virus infection. The CDR3 protein is CASSLRANEQFF. The CDR3 region has the DNA TGTGCCAGCAGCTTAAGAGCCAATGAGCAGTTTTTC.